The 16 T cell receptor beta chains given below trace back to one sample, sequenced in a study of vaccination effects on CD4 cells after COVID-19. The data were produced by immunoSEQ multiplex PCR, yet TCRdb's version contains in-frame clones alone and is incomplete. The data hold 74,000 or so clones, with roughly 80% observed a single time. Sequencing in the ViraFEST assay came after antigen-specific CD4+ T cells had been expanded with viral peptide pools, which were used to stimulate PBMC. Cultured cells yielded isolated CD4+ T cells after approximately nine days. None of the vaccinated had previously contracted SARS-CoV-2, and their nucleocapsid antibodies tested negative. For these receptors, no antigen is known. The sample consisted of CD4+ T cells from PBMCs cultured with SARS-CoV-2 spike peptides, taken before COVID-19 vaccination. All receptors come from a human donor who received a COVID-19 vaccine.

The chain combines TRBV2 with TRBJ1-6; D gene uncertain. The CDR3 spans 15 residues. Germline V gene data show CDR1 as SNHLY and CDR2 as FYNNEI. With 6 bases removed from V and 7 bases from J, the gap between germline ends came to 16 bases. CDR3 sequence (DNA): TGTGCCAGCAGCCTAAGGACCCAACCCAATTCACCCCTCCACTTT. This translates into CASSLRTQPNSPLHF.

The chain combines TRBV10-3 with TRBJ2-3, with TRBD2 identical over 10 bases. This CDR3 contains 16 residues. Trimming removed 5 bases from V and 9 bases from J; junction bases left unmatched: 14. CDR1 is ENHRY and CDR2 is SYGVKD in the germline V gene. For the CDR3, the DNA is TGTGCCATCAGTCCGGGGAGCGGGGGGGCGAAGGGCACGCAGTATTTT. Translated, it gives CAISPGSGGAKGTQYF.

The table lists this clone with a count of one. The rearrangement links TRBV6-6 to TRBJ2-2; D possibly corresponds to TRBD1 (6 bases). Looked up from germline, CDR1 is MNHNY and CDR2 is SVGAGI (reference sequence). Between the trimmed V and J ends, which lost 2 bases and 0 bases, there was a span of 7 bases. The CDR3 is 15 amino acids. The CDR3 DNA sequence: TGTGCCAGCAGTTACGGGACAACGAACACCGGGGAGCTGTTTTTT. It encodes CASSYGTTNTGELFF.

The genes are TRBV10-1 and TRBJ1-5; no reliable D call. Germline lookup yields CDR1 WNHNN and CDR2 SYGVQD (reference sequence). This CDR3 comprises 13 residues. With 3 bases removed from V and 5 bases from J, the gap between germline ends came to 8 bases. Here the CDR3 DNA reads TGCGCCAGCAGTGAATATGGGGATCAGCCCCAGCATTTT. Translating gives CASSEYGDQPQHF.

V gene TRBV5-1 combines with J gene TRBJ1-2; D is possibly TRBD1 (6 bases). Germline CDR1 SGHRS, CDR2 YFSETQ. Trimming pared 0 bases from V and 0 bases from J, leaving 9 bases between. This CDR3 has 15 residues. The CDR3 sequence is CASSLGQAANYGYTF. CDR3 sequence (DNA): TGCGCCAGCAGCTTGGGACAGGCAGCTAACTATGGCTACACCTTC.

The chain has TRBV7-9 and TRBJ2-6; D might be TRBD2 (5 bases). CDR3 length: 17 residues. V lost 1 base, J lost 4 bases, and 14 bases lay in between. CDR1 and CDR2 (germline): SEHNR, FQNEAQ (reference sequence). The CDR3 nucleotides are TGTGCCAGCAGCTTAGACGGGGTCCGGGTAGGGGCCAACGTCCTGACTTTC. Translation: CASSLDGVRVGANVLTF.

CDR3 bases: TGCGCCAGCAGCTTGGATTTAACAGCAAGGTTTGAAGCTTTCTTT. It codes for CASSLDLTARFEAFF. V usage is TRBV5-1 and J usage is TRBJ1-1; D gene ambiguous. Trimming left V 0 bases short and J 7 bases short, with 16 bases between. Per germline, CDR1 SGHRS and CDR2 YFSETQ. CDR3 length: 15 residues.

This clone was seen only a few times. The CDR3 nucleotides are TGTGCCAGCTCACCGACAGGGTGGGATGGCTACACCTTC. Amino acids: CASSPTGWDGYTF. This chain connects TRBV18 to TRBJ1-2, with 7 positions matching TRBD1. CDR1 and CDR2 (germline): KGHSH, LQKENI. The CDR3 extends over 13 amino acids. Germline trimming cut 3 bases from V and 6 bases from J; bases unmatched to any gene: 4.

The chain recombines TRBV30 with TRBJ2-7; a weak D match, TRBD1 (6 bases). The germline V and J ends were trimmed by 3 bases and 1 base, with 19 bases remaining between them. The CDR3 extends over 16 amino acids. Germline V lookup: CDR1 GTSNPN, CDR2 SVGIG (reference sequence). The CDR3 loop reads CAWSKEGHSASYEQYV. The CDR3 DNA reads TGTGCCTGGAGCAAAGAGGGACACTCTGCTTCCTACGAGCAGTACGTC.

The rearrangement uses TRBV4-3 and TRBJ1-4, with no clear D. The CDR3 is 17 residues long. Trimming took off 0 bases at V and 4 bases at J, with 15 bases between the two ends. Germline V CDR1 and CDR2: LGHNA, YSLEER. The CDR3 coding sequence is TGCGCCAGCAGCCAAGATTTTCAGGCAGGCGTTAATGAAAAACTGTTTTTT. This codes for CASSQDFQAGVNEKLFF.

The chain recombines TRBV9 with TRBJ2-3; 11 nucleotides agree with TRBD2. This CDR3 is built from 16 residues. Per the germline V gene, CDR1 is SGDLS and CDR2 is YYNGEE. J was trimmed by 6 bases and V by 0 bases; bases with no gene match: 6. As DNA, the CDR3 is TGTGCCAGCAGCGTAGGAACTAGCGGGGGTTCGGATACGCAGTATTTT. Its protein is CASSVGTSGGSDTQYF.

The chain couples TRBV5-1 to TRBJ1-1; D is possibly TRBD1 (5 bases). V was cut by 1 base and J by 4 bases, with 14 bases left in between. Germline loops: CDR1 SGHRS, CDR2 YFSETQ. CDR3 length equals 15 residues. The CDR3, as DNA: TGCGCCAGCAGCTTGTATTCGGGGCAGGGCACTGAAGCTTTCTTT. It translates to CASSLYSGQGTEAFF.

This rearrangement joins TRBV19 to TRBJ1-4; 10 nucleotides match TRBD1. V lost 4 bases and J lost 6; bases outside the gene matches: 5. The CDR3 length is 15 residues. Germline CDR1 and CDR2: LNHDA and SQIVND (reference sequence). CDR3 protein: CASSRQGAVDEKLFF. CDR3 sequence (DNA): TGTGCCAGTAGTAGACAGGGGGCTGTTGATGAAAAACTGTTTTTT.

This clone has more than one count but fewer than ten. The genes are TRBV7-2 and TRBJ1-1; D ambiguous. Germline values: CDR1 SGHTA, CDR2 FQGNSA. The CDR3 runs 14 residues. V dropped 3 bases and J dropped 0 bases, with 8 bases sitting between them. CDR3 protein: CASSFQQMNTEAFF. CDR3 nucleotide sequence: TGTGCCAGCAGCTTCCAGCAGATGAACACTGAAGCTTTCTTT. The full variable domain, rest sourced from reference TRBV7-2 and TRBJ1-1, is GAGVSQSPSNKVTEKGKDVELRCDPISGHTALYWYRQSLGQGLEFLIYFQGNSAPDKSGLPSDRFSAERTGGSVSTLTIQRTQQEDSAVYLCASSFQQMNTEAFFGQGTRLTVV.

The rearrangement links TRBV13 to TRBJ2-3; TRBD2 matches 12 bases. Germline-derived CDR1 and CDR2 are PRHDT and FYEKMQ (reference sequence). With 4 bases clipped from V and 2 bases from J, the junction kept 7 bases outside the gene matches. This CDR3 region has 17 residues. The DNA of the CDR3 is TGTGCCAGCAGCTCCGCCGGACTAGCGGGAAACACAGATACGCAGTATTTT. This sequence encodes CASSSAGLAGNTDTQYF.

The V and J genes are TRBV7-2 and TRBJ2-2; possibly TRBD2 for D (6 bases). This CDR3 has 16 amino acids. Germline-derived CDR1 and CDR2 are SGHTA and FQGNSA. Between the trimmed V and J ends, which lost 0 bases and 7 bases, there was a span of 15 bases. This CDR3 reads CASSLAGRLEGGELFF. Written as DNA, the CDR3 is TGTGCCAGCAGCTTAGCGGGGAGACTAGAGGGCGGGGAGCTGTTTTTT.